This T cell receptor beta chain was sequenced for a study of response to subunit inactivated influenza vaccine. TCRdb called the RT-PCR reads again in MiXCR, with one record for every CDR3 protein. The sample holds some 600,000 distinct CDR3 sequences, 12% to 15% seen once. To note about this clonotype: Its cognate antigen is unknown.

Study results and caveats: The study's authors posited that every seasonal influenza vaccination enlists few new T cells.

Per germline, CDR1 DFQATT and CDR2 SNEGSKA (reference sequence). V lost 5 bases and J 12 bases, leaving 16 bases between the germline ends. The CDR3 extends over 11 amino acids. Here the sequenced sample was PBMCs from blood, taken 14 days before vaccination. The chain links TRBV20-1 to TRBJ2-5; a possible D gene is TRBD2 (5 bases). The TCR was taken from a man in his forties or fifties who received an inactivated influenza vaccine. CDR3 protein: CSAAQGSQKYF. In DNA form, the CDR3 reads TGCAGTGCTGCCCAAGGGAGCCAAAAGTACTTC.